A selection of T cell receptor beta chains follows, all from one sample in a study of identifying expanded T cells in peripheral blood. The protocol was immunoSEQ multiplex PCR, while the TCRdb copy is restricted to in-frame clones and leaves out a portion. The sample has 100,000 to 110,000 clones; 75% to 90% are singletons. The source material was blood. The source is a person aged 18-70 years in good health. Each CDR3 is given with its conserved first and last residue. The D gene is left open where the match is weak.

j_call v_call d_call cdr3_aa cdr3_nt
TRBJ1-1 TRBV4-2 . CASSQDLHGSLNTEAFF TGTGCCAGCAGCCAAGATCTCCACGGGAGCTTGAACACTGAAGCTTTCTTT
TRBJ2-2 TRBV5-1 TRBD1 CASSARGLNTGELFF TGCGCCAGCAGCGCCAGGGGGCTCAACACCGGGGAGCTGTTTTTT
TRBJ2-5 TRBV30 . CAWSVRRAGLRRETQYF TGTGCCTGGAGTGTACGTCGGGCAGGGCTCCGCCGGGAGACCCAGTACTTC
TRBJ2-5 TRBV11-2 . CASSLVRQETQYF TGTGCCAGCAGCTTAGTGAGGCAAGAGACCCAGTACTTC
TRBJ1-1 TRBV7-9 . CASSRFSVRGKNLNTEAFF TGTGCCAGCAGCCGATTTTCGGTAAGGGGGAAAAACCTAAACACTGAAGCTTTCTTT
TRBJ1-2 TRBV29-1 . CSVGPMSEF TGCAGCGTTGGGCCAATGTCAGAGTTC
TRBJ2-6 TRBV28 . CAIVGGAGANVLTF TGTGCCATCGTAGGGGGAGCTGGGGCCAACGTCCTGACTTTC
TRBJ2-5 TRBV5-1 . CASSRKDSRTGETQYF TGCGCCAGCAGCCGGAAAGACAGCCGAACTGGGGAGACCCAGTACTTC
TRBJ2-2 TRBV19 . CASSRPGANTGELFF TGTGCCAGTAGTAGGCCAGGGGCGAACACCGGGGAGCTGTTTTTT
TRBJ1-2 TRBV10-3 . CAISGYRDTGRYGYTF TGTGCCATCAGTGGGTACCGGGACACCGGGCGCTATGGCTACACCTTC
TRBJ1-2 TRBV30 TRBD1 CAWRTGTLYGYTF TGTGCCTGGAGGACAGGGACCCTCTATGGCTACACCTTC
TRBJ1-1 TRBV6-1 . CASIWGVTEAFF TGTGCCAGCATTTGGGGGGTAACTGAAGCTTTCTTT